One sample yielded the 9 T cell receptor beta chains listed below, sequenced in a study of Ad26.COV2.S vaccination and SARS-CoV-2 variants. Treatment here: over 15 received Ad26.COV2.S at low or high dose, single or two shots; about 5 received placebo; per-sample allocation not given. Day 63 following the first vaccine or placebo injection was when the samples were taken. Profiling relied on immunoSEQ multiplex PCR, and the TCRdb table lists in-frame clones only, not all of them. The sample yields around 320,000 clones, around 85% seen once. The specimen comprised peripheral blood, sampled in a trial of Ad26.COV2.S vaccine versus placebo. The receptors were sampled from a person aged 18-60 years who received the Ad26.COV2.S COVID-19 vaccine or a placebo.

V usage is TRBV10-2 and J usage is TRBJ2-1; D gene unclear. Germline CDR1 reads WSHSY; CDR2 reads SAAADI. This CDR3 is 16 amino acids long. Trimming shortened V by 2 bases and J by 1 base, and 12 bases separated the two germline ends. For the CDR3, the DNA is TGCGCCAGCAGTGAGGTACGGGTGGGTTCCTACAATGAGCAGTTCTTC. It encodes CASSEVRVGSYNEQFF.

This clone has only a few counts. The chain has TRBV7-3 and TRBJ2-3; no definite D call. From germline, CDR1 is SGHTA and CDR2 FQGTGA. The CDR3 length is 14 residues. V lost 0 bases and J 0 bases, leaving 4 bases between the germline ends. Written as DNA, the CDR3 is TGTGCCAGCAGCTTAACGCGTAGCACAGATACGCAGTATTTT. Translated: CASSLTRSTDTQYF.

This chain connects TRBV12-3 or TRBV12-4 to TRBJ2-1; D ambiguous. The CDR3 runs to 11 residues. V gave up 8 bases and J gave up 7 bases, with 9 bases separating them. DNA of the CDR3: TGTGCCAGCCAGCGAGCGAATGAGCAGTTCTTC. This gives the protein CASQRANEQFF.

This chain connects TRBV6-6 to TRBJ2-3, with TRBD1 matching over 10 bases. The CDR3 runs 16 residues. Germline trimming cut 4 bases from V and 4 bases from J; bases unmatched to any gene: 8. Germline V lookup: CDR1 MNHNY, CDR2 SVGAGI (reference sequence). CDR3 in DNA: TGTGCCAGCAGTTCCCTTCGACAGGGGGCGTCAGATACGCAGTATTTT. Encoded protein: CASSSLRQGASDTQYF.

This chain's CDR3 is CASSFTSGGADHNEQFF. In DNA form, the CDR3 reads TGCGCCAGCAGCTTTACTAGCGGGGGGGCCGACCACAATGAGCAGTTCTTC. The chain is built from TRBV5-1 and TRBJ2-1, with 13 bases identical to TRBD2. J was trimmed by 5 bases and V by 2 bases; bases with no gene match: 7. The CDR3 runs 17 residues. The germline CDR1 and CDR2 sequences are SGHRS and YFSETQ.

The J gene is TRBJ2-3, the V gene TRBV15; possibly TRBD1 for D (6 bases). CDR3 size: 20 residues. The V and J ends lost 0 bases and 2 bases respectively, with 24 bases between them. The germline V gene has CDR1 LNHNV and CDR2 YYDKDF (reference sequence). The CDR3: CATSRDGGRLKEIITDTQYF. CDR3 nucleotides: TGTGCCACCAGCAGAGATGGGGGCCGCCTGAAGGAGATTATCACAGATACGCAGTATTTT.

The rearrangement links TRBV28 to TRBJ1-5, with 8 positions matching TRBD1. The CDR3 runs 14 residues. Germline CDR1 reads MDHEN; CDR2 reads SYDVKM. Trimming at V came to 4 bases and at J to 5 bases, leaving 4 bases not matched to a gene. The CDR3 here is CASSSDREDQPQHF. The CDR3 DNA follows: TGTGCCAGCAGTTCGGACAGGGAGGATCAGCCCCAGCATTTT. The variable domain in full, completed from reference TRBV28 and TRBJ1-5, reads DVKVTQSSRYLVKRTGEKVFLECVQDMDHENMFWYRQDPGLGLRLIYFSYDVKMKEKGDIPEGYSVSREKKERFSLILESASTNQTSMYLCASSSDREDQPQHFGDGTRLSIL.

The CDR3 here is CASSTPGGKVEQFF. CDR3 DNA sequence: TGTGCCAGCAGCACGCCAGGGGGGAAGGTTGAGCAGTTCTTC. V and J are TRBV9 and TRBJ2-1, with D perhaps matching TRBD1 (7 bases). The length of the CDR3 is 14 residues. Germline values: CDR1 SGDLS, CDR2 YYNGEE. V was trimmed by 4 bases and J by 9 bases, leaving 17 bases between them.

The chain has TRBV6-5 and TRBJ2-1; 7 bases map to TRBD1. Germline trimming cut 6 bases from V and 4 bases from J; bases unmatched to any gene: 9. Germline CDR1 reads MNHEY; CDR2 reads SVGAGI. The CDR3 runs to 15 residues. CDR3 sequence: CASSRQGQGYNEQFF. CDR3 bases: TGTGCCAGCAGCCGACAGGGTCAGGGTTACAATGAGCAGTTCTTC.